These 10 T cell receptor beta chains originate from one sample sequenced in a study of T-cell reconstitution after alpha-beta-depleted transplantation in children. Unique molecular identifiers were incorporated when the TCRbeta library was constructed. TCRdb itself ran the PCR reads through MiXCR, one entry per CDR3 protein. The data show about 340,000 distinct CDR3 sequences, with about an eighth seen just once and 3.5% to 4.5% held by the top ten. The sequenced sample was PBMCs, obtained from the stem cell graft. These receptors came from a human donor who donated a stem cell graft to a child with Fanconi anemia.

The rearrangement joins TRBV5-5 to TRBJ1-4; D is possibly TRBD1 (6 bases). Germline V gene sequence: CDR1 SGHKS, CDR2 YYEKEE (reference sequence). The CDR3 extends over 17 amino acids. V was clipped by 3 bases and J by 5 bases, with 20 bases between them. The CDR3 nucleotides are TGTGCCAGCAGCTCGAGCAGACAGGCGATCCTAAATGAAAAACTGTTTTTT. Translated, it gives CASSSSRQAILNEKLFF.

This clonotype has only a few counts. CDR3 sequence (DNA): TGCAGCGTTGAAGAGGGTGCCAAAAACATTCAGTACTTC. This codes for CSVEEGAKNIQYF. The chain employs TRBV29-1 and TRBJ2-4; no reliable D call. The germline CDR1 and CDR2 sequences are SQVTM and ANQGSEA. Trimming pared 0 bases from V and 1 base from J, leaving 4 bases between. The CDR3 is 13 residues long.

This clonotype occurred a few times. The genes are TRBV10-1 and TRBJ2-1; D perhaps matches TRBD2 (5 bases). Germline V gene lookup returns CDR1 WNHNN and CDR2 SYGVQD (reference sequence). The V gene lost 3 bases and the J gene lost 5 bases, with 11 bases spanning the gap. This CDR3 contains 14 residues. CDR3 region: CASSDRTRNNEQFF. DNA of the CDR3: TGCGCCAGCAGTGATAGGACTCGAAACAATGAGCAGTTCTTC.

The table lists this clonotype with a few counts. The chain employs TRBV6-1 and TRBJ2-1, with TRBD1 matching over 9 bases. This CDR3 has 16 residues. Trimming took 5 bases from V and 6 from J; bases not matched to a gene: 11. Germline CDR1 and CDR2: MNHNS and SASEGT. CDR3 bases: TGTGCCAGCAGTCCAATGACAGGGGGTATGAGCAATGAGCAGTTCTTC. Protein product: CASSPMTGGMSNEQFF.

The rearrangement joins TRBV12-3 or TRBV12-4 to TRBJ2-5; weak D call: TRBD1 (7 bases). The CDR3 is made up of 17 amino acids. The V gene lost 5 bases and the J gene lost 5 bases, with 24 bases spanning the gap. The DNA of the CDR3 is TGTGCCAGCAGTCCCTCCAGGGGGGTGGATCAAATGGAGACCCAGTACTTC. Translating it yields CASSPSRGVDQMETQYF.

The chain carries TRBV5-1 and TRBJ2-7; 11 bases agree with TRBD1. Germline V lookup: CDR1 SGHRS, CDR2 YFSETQ. This CDR3 has 15 amino acids. The junction had 2 bases not matched to a gene; V was cut back by 2 bases and J by 1 base. This chain's CDR3 is CASSFGQGASYEQYF. The CDR3 region has the DNA TGCGCCAGCAGCTTCGGACAGGGGGCGTCCTACGAGCAGTACTTC.

This clonotype showed up many times. The V gene is TRBV20-1, the J gene TRBJ1-2, with D perhaps TRBD1 (5 bases). V lost 5 bases to trimming and J lost 3 bases, with 10 bases between them. The germline V gene encodes CDR1 DFQATT and CDR2 SNEGSKA (reference sequence). The CDR3 length is 12 residues. In DNA, the CDR3 is TGCAGTGCTCCGGGACCCTACTATGGCTACACCTTC. It is translated as CSAPGPYYGYTF.

This clonotype was observed a few times. The chain combines TRBV10-3 with TRBJ2-7; TRBD1 is a possible D gene (5 bases). The V end lost 5 bases, the J end lost 3 bases, and 14 bases lay between the germline ends. The CDR3 is made up of 14 amino acids. CDR1 is ENHRY, CDR2 SYGVKD, per germline. The CDR3 loop is CAISSPDRNYEQYF. CDR3 DNA sequence: TGTGCCATCAGTTCGCCCGACAGAAACTACGAGCAGTACTTC.

This clonotype was detected only a few times. The chain employs TRBV12-3 or TRBV12-4 and TRBJ2-7; the D gene is possibly TRBD1 (6 bases). This CDR3 spans 12 amino acids. Trimming left V 2 bases short and J 4 bases short, with 6 bases between. CDR3 in amino acids: CASSLTGYEQYV. DNA for the CDR3: TGTGCCAGCAGTTTAACAGGGTACGAGCAGTACGTC.

This clonotype came up a few times. The chain links TRBV20-1 to TRBJ2-3; maybe TRBD2 (6 bases). The CDR3 is 12 amino acids. Trimming removed 2 bases at V and 10 bases at J, with 13 bases between. Germline V gives CDR1 DFQATT, CDR2 SNEGSKA (reference sequence). CDR3 residues: CSARTSSKAQYF. The CDR3 coding sequence is TGCAGTGCTAGAACTAGCTCCAAGGCGCAGTATTTT.